The 9 T cell receptor beta chains presented below share a single source sample, sequenced in a study of blood T cell repertoires in COVID-19. Data came from immunoSEQ multiplex PCR; TCRdb stores just in-frame clones and leaves some out. The sample holds a few hundred thousand clones, 88% seen once. The source material was PBMCs or T cells enriched from blood (not recorded which). The source is a young woman who had recovered from COVID-19.

The chain is built from TRBV28 and TRBJ1-1; no definite D call. Germline V gene data show CDR1 as MDHEN and CDR2 as SYDVKM. V was trimmed by 5 bases and J by 6 bases, leaving 7 bases between them. The CDR3 sequence is 11 residues long. The CDR3 spells CASSLFAEAFF. Written as DNA, the CDR3 is TGTGCCAGCAGTCTGTTTGCTGAAGCTTTCTTT. The full variable domain, in which reference TRBV28 and TRBJ1-1 provide the parts outside the CDR3, is DVKVTQSSRYLVKRTGEKVFLECVQDMDHENMFWYRQDPGLGLRLIYFSYDVKMKEKGDIPEGYSVSREKKERFSLILESASTNQTSMYLCASSLFAEAFFGQGTRLTVV.

The chain uses TRBV6-5 and TRBJ2-7; 7 positions agree with TRBD1. There are 14 residues in the CDR3. Germline V CDR1 and CDR2: MNHEY, SVGAGI. After removal of 2 bases from V and 2 bases from J, the junction contained 3 bases not matched to a gene. The CDR3 coding sequence is TGTGCCAGCAGTTACGGGACAGTCGCCTACGAGCAGTACTTC. Its protein is CASSYGTVAYEQYF.

This clone was found a few times. The V gene is TRBV19, the J gene TRBJ1-3; TRBD1 matches 7 bases. The CDR3 is made up of 15 amino acids. In germline, CDR1 is LNHDA, CDR2 SQIVND (reference sequence). V dropped 4 bases and J dropped 3; count of bases not matched to a gene: 6. CDR3 loop: CASSKGAGVGNTIYF. CDR3 nucleotide sequence: TGTGCCAGTAGTAAGGGGGCAGGAGTTGGAAACACCATATATTTT.

This chain connects TRBV6-5 to TRBJ1-2; 8 bases line up with TRBD1. CDR3 size: 13 residues. V shed 6 bases, J shed 6 bases, and the junction held 6 bases outside the gene matches. CDR1 and CDR2 (germline): MNHEY, SVGAGI. The CDR3 DNA sequence: TGTGCCAGCAGACTCCGGGACAGGCATGGCTACACCTTC. It is translated as CASRLRDRHGYTF.

The chain recombines TRBV25-1 with TRBJ2-2, with TRBD1 matching over 8 bases. Germline assignment: CDR1 MGHDK and CDR2 SYGVNS. CDR3 length: 18 amino acids. The trim removed 2 bases at V and 1 base at J, leaving 9 bases unmatched. CDR3 protein: CASSEPTGTGLNTGELFF. CDR3 nucleotide sequence: TGTGCCAGCAGTGAACCCACGGGGACAGGCCTGAACACCGGGGAGCTGTTTTTT.

The chain joins TRBV30 to TRBJ2-7, with D uncertain. The V and J ends lost 3 bases and 6 bases respectively, with 9 bases between them. The CDR3 spans 11 residues. In germline, CDR1 is GTSNPN, CDR2 SVGIG (reference sequence). For the CDR3, the DNA is TGTGCCTGGAGCGCCCTAGTCGAGCAGTACTTC. As protein: CAWSALVEQYF.

As DNA, the CDR3 is TGTGCCAGCAGCGATACCCGGGACAGAGCCTACGAGCAGTACTTC. Translated, it gives CASSDTRDRAYEQYF. The chain carries TRBV7-9 and TRBJ2-7; TRBD1 aligns across 7 bases. V lost 5 bases, J lost 2 bases, and 9 bases stayed unmatched. CDR3 length equals 15 residues. CDR1 is SEHNR, CDR2 FQNEAQ, per germline (reference sequence).

This sequence joins TRBV2 and TRBJ1-1; 9 nucleotides line up with TRBD1. Germline CDR1 is SNHLY and CDR2 is FYNNEI. The V and J ends lost 11 bases and 5 bases, in that order; junction bases with no gene match: 6. The CDR3 consists of 12 residues. CDR3 residues: CAGRDRATEAFF. CDR3 DNA: TGTGCCGGCCGGGACAGGGCTACTGAAGCTTTCTTT.

This chain connects TRBV6-5 to TRBJ2-5; tentatively, D is TRBD1 (7 bases). V was pared by 8 bases and J by 7 bases, with 20 bases between. CDR3 length: 14 amino acids. CDR1 and CDR2 from the germline V gene are MNHEY and SVGAGI. The CDR3 bases are TGTGCCAGCGGGGGGAAGGGACAGTGGGGGACCCAGTACTTC. Its translation is CASGGKGQWGTQYF.